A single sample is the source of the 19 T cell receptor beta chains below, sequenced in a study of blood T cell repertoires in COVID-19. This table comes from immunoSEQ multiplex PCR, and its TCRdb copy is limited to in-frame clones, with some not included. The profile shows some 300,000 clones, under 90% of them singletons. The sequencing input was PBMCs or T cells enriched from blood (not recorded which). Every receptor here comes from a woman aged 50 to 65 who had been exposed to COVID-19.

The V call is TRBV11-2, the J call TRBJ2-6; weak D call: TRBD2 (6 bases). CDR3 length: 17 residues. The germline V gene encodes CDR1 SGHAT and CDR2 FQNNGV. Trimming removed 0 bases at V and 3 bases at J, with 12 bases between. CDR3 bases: TGTGCCAGCAGCTTAGATCGGAGGGGTGGTGGGGCCAACGTCCTGACTTTC. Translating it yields CASSLDRRGGGANVLTF.

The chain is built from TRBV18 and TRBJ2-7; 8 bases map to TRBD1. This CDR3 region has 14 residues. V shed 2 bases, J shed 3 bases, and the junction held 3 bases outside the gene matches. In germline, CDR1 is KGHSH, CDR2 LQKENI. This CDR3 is CASSPDRGFYEQYF. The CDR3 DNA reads TGTGCCAGCTCACCAGACAGGGGATTCTACGAGCAGTACTTC.

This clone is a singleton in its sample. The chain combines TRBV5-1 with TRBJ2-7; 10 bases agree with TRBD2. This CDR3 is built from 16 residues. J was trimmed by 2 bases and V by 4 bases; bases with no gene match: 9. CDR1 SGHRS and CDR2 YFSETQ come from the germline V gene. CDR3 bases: TGCGCCAGCAGCGCCAGGTCCAGCGGGGGGGCCTACGAGCAGTACTTC. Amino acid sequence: CASSARSSGGAYEQYF. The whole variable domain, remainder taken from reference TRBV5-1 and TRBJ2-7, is KAGVTQTPRYLIKTRGQQVTLSCSPISGHRSVSWYQQTPGQGLQFLFEYFSETQRNKGNFPGRFSGRQFSNSRSEMNVSTLELGDSALYLCASSARSSGGAYEQYFGPGTRLTVT.

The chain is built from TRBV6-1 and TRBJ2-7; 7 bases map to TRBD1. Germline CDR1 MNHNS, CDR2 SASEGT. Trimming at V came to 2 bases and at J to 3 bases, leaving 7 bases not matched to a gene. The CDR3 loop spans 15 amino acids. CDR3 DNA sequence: TGTGCCAGCAGTGAACACCCGGGACAGAACTACGAGCAGTACTTC. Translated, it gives CASSEHPGQNYEQYF.

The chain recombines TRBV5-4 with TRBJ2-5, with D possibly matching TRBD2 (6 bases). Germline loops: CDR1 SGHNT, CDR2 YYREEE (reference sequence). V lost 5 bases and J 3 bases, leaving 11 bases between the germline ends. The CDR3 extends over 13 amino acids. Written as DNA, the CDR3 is TGTGCCAGCAGGTCCGGGACTGAAGAGACCCAGTACTTC. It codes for CASRSGTEETQYF.

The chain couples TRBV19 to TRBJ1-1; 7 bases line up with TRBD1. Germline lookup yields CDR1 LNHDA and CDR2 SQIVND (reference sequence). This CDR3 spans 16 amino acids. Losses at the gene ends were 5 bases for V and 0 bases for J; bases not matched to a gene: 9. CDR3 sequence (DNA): TGTGCCAGTAGTCTCAGGGGGACAGTCATGAACACTGAAGCTTTCTTT. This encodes CASSLRGTVMNTEAFF.

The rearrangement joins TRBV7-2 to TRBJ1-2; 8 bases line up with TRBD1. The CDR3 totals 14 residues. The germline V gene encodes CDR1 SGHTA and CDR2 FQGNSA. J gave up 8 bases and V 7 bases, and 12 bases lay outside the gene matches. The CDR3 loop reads CASTLDRETGGYTF. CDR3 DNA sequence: TGTGCCAGCACCCTGGACAGGGAGACGGGGGGCTACACCTTC. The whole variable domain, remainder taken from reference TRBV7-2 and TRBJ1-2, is GAGVSQSPSNKVTEKGKDVELRCDPISGHTALYWYRQSLGQGLEFLIYFQGNSAPDKSGLPSDRFSAERTGGSVSTLTIQRTQQEDSAVYLCASTLDRETGGYTFGSGTRLTVV.

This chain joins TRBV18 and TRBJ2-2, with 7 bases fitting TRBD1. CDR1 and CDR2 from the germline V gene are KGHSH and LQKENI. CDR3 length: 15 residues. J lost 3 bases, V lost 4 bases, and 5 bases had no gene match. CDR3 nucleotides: TGTGCCAGCTCACTGCAGGGGGAATACACCGGGGAGCTGTTTTTT. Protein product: CASSLQGEYTGELFF.

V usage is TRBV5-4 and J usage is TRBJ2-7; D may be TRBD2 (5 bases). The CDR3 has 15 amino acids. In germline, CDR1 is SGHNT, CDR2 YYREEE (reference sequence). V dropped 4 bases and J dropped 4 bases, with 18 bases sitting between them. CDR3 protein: CASSQHPLVAYEQYF. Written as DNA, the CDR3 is TGTGCCAGCAGCCAACACCCACTAGTTGCTTACGAGCAGTACTTC.

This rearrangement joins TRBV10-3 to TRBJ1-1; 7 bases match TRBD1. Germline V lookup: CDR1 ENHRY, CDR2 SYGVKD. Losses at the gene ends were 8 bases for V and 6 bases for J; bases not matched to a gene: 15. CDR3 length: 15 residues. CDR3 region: CAIRQQGPRAPEAFF. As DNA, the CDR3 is TGTGCCATCCGCCAACAGGGGCCACGGGCTCCTGAAGCTTTCTTT.

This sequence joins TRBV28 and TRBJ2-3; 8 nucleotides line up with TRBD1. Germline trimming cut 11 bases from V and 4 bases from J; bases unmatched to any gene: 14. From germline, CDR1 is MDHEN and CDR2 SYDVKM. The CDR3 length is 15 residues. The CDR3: CAVVGRTGFSDTQYF. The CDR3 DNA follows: TGTGCCGTAGTAGGTAGGACAGGGTTTTCAGATACGCAGTATTTT.

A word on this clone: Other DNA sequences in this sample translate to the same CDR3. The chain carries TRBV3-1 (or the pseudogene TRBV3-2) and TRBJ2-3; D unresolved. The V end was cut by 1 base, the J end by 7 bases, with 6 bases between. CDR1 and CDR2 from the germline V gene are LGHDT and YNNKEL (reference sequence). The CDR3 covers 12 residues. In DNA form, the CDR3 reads TGTGCCAGCAGCCAAGGAGGTAATACGCAGTATTTT. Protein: CASSQGGNTQYF.

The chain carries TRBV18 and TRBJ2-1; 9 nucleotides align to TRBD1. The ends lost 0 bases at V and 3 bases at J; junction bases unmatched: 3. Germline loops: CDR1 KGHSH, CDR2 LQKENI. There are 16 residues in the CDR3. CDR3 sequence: CASSPPGTGSYNEQFF. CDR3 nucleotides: TGTGCCAGCTCACCACCCGGGACAGGGAGCTACAATGAGCAGTTCTTC.

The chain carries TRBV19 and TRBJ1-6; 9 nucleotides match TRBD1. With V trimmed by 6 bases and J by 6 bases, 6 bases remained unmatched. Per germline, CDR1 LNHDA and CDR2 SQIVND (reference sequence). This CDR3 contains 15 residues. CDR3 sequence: CASRTPGQGNSPLHF. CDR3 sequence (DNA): TGTGCCAGTAGAACTCCGGGACAGGGTAATTCACCCCTCCACTTT.

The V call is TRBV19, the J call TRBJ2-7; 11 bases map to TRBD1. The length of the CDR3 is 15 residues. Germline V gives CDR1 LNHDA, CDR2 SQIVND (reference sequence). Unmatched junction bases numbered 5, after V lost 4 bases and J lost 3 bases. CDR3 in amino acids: CASSTGTGGNYEQYF. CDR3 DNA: TGTGCCAGTAGTACGGGGACAGGGGGGAACTACGAGCAGTACTTC.

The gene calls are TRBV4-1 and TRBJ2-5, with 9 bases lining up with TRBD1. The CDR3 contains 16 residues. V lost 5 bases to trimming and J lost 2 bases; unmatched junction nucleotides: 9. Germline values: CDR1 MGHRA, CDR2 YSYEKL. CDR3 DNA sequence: TGCGCCAGCAGCGCAAGGACAGGGGATTTTCAAGAGACCCAGTACTTC. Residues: CASSARTGDFQETQYF.

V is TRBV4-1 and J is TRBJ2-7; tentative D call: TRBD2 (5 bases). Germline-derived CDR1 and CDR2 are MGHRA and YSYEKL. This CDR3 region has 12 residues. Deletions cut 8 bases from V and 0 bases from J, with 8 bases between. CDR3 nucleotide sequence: TGCGCCAGCCGAGGGTCCTCCTACGAGCAGTACTTC. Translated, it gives CASRGSSYEQYF.

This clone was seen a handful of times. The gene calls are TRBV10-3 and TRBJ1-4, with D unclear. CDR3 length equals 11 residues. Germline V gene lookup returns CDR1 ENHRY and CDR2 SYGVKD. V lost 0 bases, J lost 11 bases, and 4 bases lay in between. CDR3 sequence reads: CAISESGKLFF. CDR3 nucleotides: TGTGCCATCAGTGAGTCCGGGAAACTGTTTTTT.

The CDR3 DNA reads as TGTGCCAGCAGTGAATATATTCCCACTGAAGCTTTCTTT. It encodes CASSEYIPTEAFF. The chain carries TRBV2 and TRBJ1-1; D uncertain. In germline, CDR1 is SNHLY, CDR2 FYNNEI. V lost 2 bases and J lost 4, with 8 bases in between. This CDR3 region has 13 residues.